This is a list of T cell receptor beta chains from one sample in a study of T cells in narcolepsy. Assay: immunoSEQ multiplex PCR; the TCRdb copy retains only in-frame clones and omits some. Of around 31,000 clones in the sample, around four fifths were seen once. The sequenced sample was CD45RA- memory CD4+ T cells from PBMCs. The receptors were sampled from a human donor with narcolepsy. The CDR3 runs from the conserved cysteine through the conserved F or W. The order of the fields is J gene, V gene, CDR3 protein.

TRBJ1-2 | TRBV7-2 | CASSLRGGYGYTF
TRBJ2-3 | TRBV5-6 | CASSPPRGADTQYF
TRBJ1-4 | TRBV15 | CATSQRGQGVNEKLFF
TRBJ2-1 | TRBV27 | CASSLRRVYNEQFF
TRBJ2-7 | TRBV5-5 | CASSLGTGQDARSGEQYF
TRBJ1-2 | TRBV9 | CASSALRDDRLGGYTF
TRBJ2-1 | TRBV19 | CASTQTGAFSYNEQFF
TRBJ1-6 | TRBV18 | CASSSSHINNSPLHF
TRBJ1-2 | TRBV11-2 | CASSSMDRGSYGYTF
TRBJ2-5 | TRBV5-1 | CASSLNGLAGQETQYF
TRBJ1-1 | TRBV7-2 | CASSLVDSPGTEAFF
TRBJ1-4 | TRBV7-2 | CASSLAGNEKLFF
TRBJ2-3 | TRBV12-1 | CASSFGALAGTDTQYF
TRBJ1-3 | TRBV7-2 | CASSSYRGSGNTIYF
TRBJ1-2 | TRBV5-4 | CASSLAVDYGYTF
TRBJ1-3 | TRBV9 | CASSVAGQGLSGNTIYF
TRBJ1-2 | TRBV5-1 | CASSLQGEGGYTF
TRBJ2-3 | TRBV2 | CASSTGTSGQGDTQYF
TRBJ1-6 | TRBV27 | CASSRGSYNSPLHF
TRBJ1-1 | TRBV5-4 | CASSSKGLDTEAFF
TRBJ2-1 | TRBV12-5 | CASGFGRGDRDEQFF
TRBJ1-1 | TRBV6-1 | CASSEEPWERGLVNTEAFF
TRBJ1-4 | TRBV28 | CASSLTAGGEKLFF
TRBJ1-5 | TRBV4-2 | CASSQEGGDRALYSNQPQHF
TRBJ1-2 | TRBV19 | CASSTTGDNYGYTF
TRBJ2-2 | TRBV13 | CASSLPGRGSTGELFF
TRBJ1-1 | TRBV2 | CASSGSMNTEAFF
TRBJ1-1 | TRBV19 | CASSIQIQGEAFF
TRBJ2-5 | TRBV9 | CASSSGAEETQYF
TRBJ2-7 | TRBV2 | CASSRGAFYEQYF
TRBJ2-1 | TRBV10-3 | CAVGGTASSNEQFF
TRBJ2-7 | TRBV7-2 | CASSLALAQNGYEQYF
TRBJ2-1 | TRBV7-3 | CASSPQGNSANEQFF
TRBJ1-4 | TRBV25-1 | CASSRGAAEKLFF
TRBJ2-2 | TRBV19 | CASRSRDDTGELFF
TRBJ2-5 | TRBV5-1 | CASSADVPRETQYF
TRBJ1-3 | TRBV9 | CASSVGHGGNTIYF
TRBJ1-1 | TRBV5-1 | CASSDRTGGRTEAFF
TRBJ2-1 | TRBV6-5 | CASSTTVGGYEQFF
TRBJ2-5 | TRBV29-1 | CSVTMTGEETQYF
TRBJ1-4 | TRBV2 | CASKGQNRWEKLFF
TRBJ2-5 | TRBV14 | CASSLIRRETQYF